A selection of T cell receptor beta chains follows, all from one sample in a study of blood T cells in healthy people across ages. TCRdb recomputed calls from the 5' RACE reads with MiXCR, one row per CDR3 protein. The sample shows about 970,000 distinct CDR3 sequences, roughly 50% of them seen only once. The sequenced sample consisted of blood. The receptors shown here come from a woman aged 60-70 years in good health. CDR3s include the opening cysteine and the closing phenylalanine or tryptophan. The order of the fields is J gene, V gene, CDR3 protein.

J gene: TRBJ2-3; V gene: TRBV20-1; CDR3 protein: CSARVQTDTQYF
J gene: TRBJ2-1; V gene: TRBV12-5; CDR3 protein: CASGPGLAGVYNEQFF
J gene: TRBJ1-6; V gene: TRBV21-1; CDR3 protein: CASSKRSIQAPWAPLHF
J gene: TRBJ2-5; V gene: TRBV7-9; CDR3 protein: CASSGGIDEFRETQYF
J gene: -; V gene: TRBV12-3/TRBV12-4; CDR3 protein: CASSPPGLAGFYEQYF
J gene: TRBJ2-3; V gene: TRBV13; CDR3 protein: CASSLRTSGTGDTQYF
J gene: TRBJ2-5; V gene: TRBV28; CDR3 protein: CASSLGTSGSKAQYF
J gene: TRBJ2-3; V gene: TRBV20-1; CDR3 protein: CSAIGDSATDTQYF
J gene: TRBJ2-6; V gene: TRBV10-3; CDR3 protein: CAISESGAGSSGANVLTF
J gene: TRBJ2-6; V gene: TRBV7-2; CDR3 protein: CASSGGGRAVSGANVLTF
J gene: TRBJ1-2; V gene: TRBV28; CDR3 protein: CASRPGGSSDYGYTF
J gene: TRBJ1-6; V gene: TRBV4-1; CDR3 protein: CASSPEGTGVSPLHF
J gene: TRBJ1-5; V gene: TRBV5-8; CDR3 protein: CATSRGPRGIYSNQPQHF
J gene: TRBJ2-7; V gene: TRBV7-8; CDR3 protein: CASSLAVTSYEQYF
J gene: TRBJ2-7; V gene: TRBV28; CDR3 protein: CASSFRVAGTSYEQYF
J gene: -; V gene: TRBV7-6; CDR3 protein: CASSPGQGFGEQYF
J gene: -; V gene: TRBV4-1; CDR3 protein: CASSFRTSGGYEQYF
J gene: TRBJ2-3; V gene: TRBV10-3; CDR3 protein: CAISGSGSADTQYF
J gene: TRBJ2-7; V gene: TRBV3-1; CDR3 protein: CASNPGRGRHEQYF
J gene: TRBJ2-3; V gene: TRBV29-1; CDR3 protein: CSVEGGLRDTQYF
J gene: -; V gene: TRBV24-1; CDR3 protein: CATSDTFGAGALYNEQYF
J gene: TRBJ1-1; V gene: TRBV10-3; CDR3 protein: CAITVAFF
J gene: TRBJ2-1; V gene: TRBV27; CDR3 protein: CASSPTGQSSYNEQFF
J gene: TRBJ2-1; V gene: TRBV20-1; CDR3 protein: CSARETSGGTIKQFF
J gene: TRBJ1-5; V gene: TRBV20-1; CDR3 protein: CSASSVLGNQPQHF
J gene: TRBJ2-3; V gene: TRBV5-5; CDR3 protein: CASSLGHVLYF
J gene: -; V gene: TRBV7-2; CDR3 protein: CAGSRTGSSYEQYF
J gene: TRBJ2-7; V gene: TRBV6-5; CDR3 protein: CTSNDGQGAYEQYF
J gene: TRBJ2-7; V gene: TRBV5-1; CDR3 protein: CASSLIGNGYEQYF
J gene: TRBJ1-1; V gene: TRBV3-1; CDR3 protein: CASRYQGEAFF
J gene: TRBJ1-2; V gene: TRBV20-1; CDR3 protein: CSASGSLRGGYTF
J gene: TRBJ1-1; V gene: TRBV7-9; CDR3 protein: CASSFQFLDTEAFF
J gene: -; V gene: TRBV25-1; CDR3 protein: CASSESGHLYEQYF
J gene: TRBJ2-4; V gene: TRBV10-3; CDR3 protein: CAIRADPQNIQYF
J gene: TRBJ2-1; V gene: TRBV3-1; CDR3 protein: CASSHASVHEQFF
J gene: TRBJ2-1; V gene: TRBV20-1; CDR3 protein: CSARVRRSLADDEQFF
J gene: TRBJ2-1; V gene: TRBV20-1; CDR3 protein: CSARALAGRYNEQFF
J gene: TRBJ2-7; V gene: TRBV24-1; CDR3 protein: CATRGGSPEQYF
J gene: TRBJ2-3; V gene: TRBV4-1; CDR3 protein: CASVGGYTDTRYF
J gene: TRBJ1-5; V gene: TRBV20-1; CDR3 protein: CSANWGVGQPQHF
J gene: TRBJ2-7; V gene: TRBV27; CDR3 protein: CASSPGTFLGSEQYF
J gene: TRBJ2-7; V gene: TRBV7-2; CDR3 protein: CASSPRIISYEQYF
J gene: -; V gene: TRBV7-8; CDR3 protein: CASSLEPRLAYNEQFF
J gene: TRBJ2-5; V gene: TRBV27; CDR3 protein: CASSLSRGHRETQYF
J gene: -; V gene: TRBV10-3; CDR3 protein: CASTGQPSEQYF
J gene: TRBJ2-3; V gene: TRBV15; CDR3 protein: CATSRHGGRGTDTQYF
J gene: TRBJ1-1; V gene: TRBV29-1; CDR3 protein: CSVAGWGNTEAFF
J gene: TRBJ2-3; V gene: TRBV11-1; CDR3 protein: CASSQWDGSTDTQYF
J gene: TRBJ2-1; V gene: TRBV28; CDR3 protein: CASRDWTGGPNEQFF